This T cell receptor beta chain stems from a study of T cell responses to AZD1222 COVID-19 vaccine. Study outcomes and limitations: Dominant CD4 TCR responses targeted spike regions 160-218 and 743-854. There were mostly white British donors and more females than males, and clonal diversity was possibly underestimated. Seropositive status at baseline applied to only five to seven AZD1222 recipients.

This table comes from immunoSEQ multiplex PCR, and its TCRdb copy is limited to in-frame clones, with some not included. The profile shows about 110,000 clones, around 90% of them singletons. A remark on this clone: Its antigen is unidentified.

Per germline, CDR1 MNHEY and CDR2 SVGEGT. CDR3 length equals 16 residues. The V gene end was trimmed by 5 bases and the J gene end by 6 bases; junction bases not matched to a gene: 13. The chain carries TRBV6-2 or TRBV6-3 and TRBJ2-1, with 7 bases matching TRBD2. The sequencing here drew on peripheral blood, taken 28 days after the second AZD1222 dose. The TCR sequence derives from an adult who received the AZD1222 COVID-19 vaccine. This CDR3 reads CASSPLKGLDRNEQFF. For the CDR3, the DNA is TGTGCCAGCAGTCCCTTGAAAGGACTAGATCGCAATGAGCAGTTCTTC.